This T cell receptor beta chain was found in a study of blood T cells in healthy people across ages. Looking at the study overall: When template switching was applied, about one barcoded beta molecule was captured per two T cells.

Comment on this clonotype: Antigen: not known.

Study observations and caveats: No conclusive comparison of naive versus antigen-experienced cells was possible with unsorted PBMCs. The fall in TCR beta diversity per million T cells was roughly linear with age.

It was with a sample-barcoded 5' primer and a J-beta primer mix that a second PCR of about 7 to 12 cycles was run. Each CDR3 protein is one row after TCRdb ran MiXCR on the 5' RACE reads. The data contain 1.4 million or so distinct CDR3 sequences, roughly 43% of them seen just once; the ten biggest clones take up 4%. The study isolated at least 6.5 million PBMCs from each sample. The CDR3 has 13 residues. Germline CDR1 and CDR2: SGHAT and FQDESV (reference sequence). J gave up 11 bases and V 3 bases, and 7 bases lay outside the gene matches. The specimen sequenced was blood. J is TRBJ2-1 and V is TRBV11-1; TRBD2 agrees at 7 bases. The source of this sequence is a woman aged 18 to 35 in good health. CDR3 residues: CASSFSTGGQQFF. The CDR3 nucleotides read TGTGCCAGCAGCTTTAGTACGGGAGGTCAGCAGTTCTTC.